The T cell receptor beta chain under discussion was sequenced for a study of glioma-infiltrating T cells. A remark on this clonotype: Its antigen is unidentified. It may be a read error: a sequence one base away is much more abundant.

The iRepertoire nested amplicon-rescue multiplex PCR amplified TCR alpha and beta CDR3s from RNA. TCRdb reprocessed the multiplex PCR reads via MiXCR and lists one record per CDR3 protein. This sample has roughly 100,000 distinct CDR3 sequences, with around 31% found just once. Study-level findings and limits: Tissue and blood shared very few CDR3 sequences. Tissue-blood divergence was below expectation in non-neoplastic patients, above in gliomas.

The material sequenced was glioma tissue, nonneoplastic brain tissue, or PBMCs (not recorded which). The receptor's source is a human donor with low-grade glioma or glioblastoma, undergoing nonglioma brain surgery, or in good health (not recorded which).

CDR3 DNA: TGTGCCAGCAGGGGGGAAGAGACCGAGTACTTC. It encodes CASRGEETEYF. The chain joins TRBV28 to TRBJ2-5; D could derive from TRBD1 or TRBD2 (5 bases each). The CDR3 is 11 residues long. The germline V gene has CDR1 MDHEN and CDR2 SYDVKM.